These 30 T cell receptor beta chains came from one sample sequenced in a study of T cell clonotyping in hematopoietic cell transplantation. This table comes from immunoSEQ multiplex PCR, and its TCRdb copy is limited to in-frame clones, with some not included. The repertoire holds roughly 48,000 clones, with about four fifths as singletons. Documented time point: recipient sample about 28 days before transplant, after cytoreduction. The sequenced sample was peripheral blood mononuclear cells, obtained before stem cell transplant. Receptors were obtained from a man aged 55-75 years with myelodysplastic syndrome. Some clones in this sample may be carry-over from other donors' samples.

This chain joins TRBV19 and TRBJ1-2; the match to TRBD1 covers 7 bases. The germline V gene has CDR1 LNHDA and CDR2 SQIVND (reference sequence). V dropped 5 bases and J dropped 5; count of bases not matched to a gene: 5. The length of the CDR3 is 13 residues. The CDR3 loop reads CASSGQAGYGYTF. CDR3 in DNA: TGTGCCAGTAGTGGACAGGCGGGGTATGGCTACACCTTC.

This rearrangement joins TRBV11-2 to TRBJ2-7; 7 bases line up with TRBD1. The CDR3 has 13 residues. With 5 bases clipped from V and 2 bases from J, the junction kept 3 bases outside the gene matches. Looked up from germline, CDR1 is SGHAT and CDR2 is FQNNGV. This CDR3 is CASSRDSTYEQYF. Here the CDR3 DNA reads TGTGCCAGCAGCCGGGACAGCACCTACGAGCAGTACTTC.

This clone was detected a few times. The rearrangement uses TRBV5-6 and TRBJ2-7; no definite D call. V was trimmed by 3 bases and J by 2 bases, leaving 6 bases between them. From germline, CDR1 is SGHDT and CDR2 YYEEEE. This CDR3 region has 12 residues. CDR3 DNA sequence: TGTGCCAGCAGCTGGTCCGCCTACGAGCAGTACTTC. Protein sequence: CASSWSAYEQYF.

This clone was seen more than once but under ten times. V gene TRBV27 combines with J gene TRBJ2-7; D ambiguous. In germline, CDR1 is MNHEY, CDR2 SMNVEV (reference sequence). The CDR3 extends over 18 amino acids. Trimming cost V 5 bases and J 1 base, with 24 bases left between them. CDR3 coding DNA: TGTGCCAGCAGTCCAATCGCGAGGTGGAAGCCACTATCCTACGAGCAGTACTTC. Translating gives CASSPIARWKPLSYEQYF.

This clone turned up a few times. The J gene is TRBJ2-6, the V gene TRBV30; TRBD2 might be the D (6 bases). Germline CDR1 reads GTSNPN; CDR2 reads SVGIG (reference sequence). Trimming stripped 8 bases from V and 2 bases from J, with 16 bases between. CDR3 length: 15 amino acids. The CDR3 DNA is TGTGCCCGCTCCGGGGGATCCGCTGGGGCCAACGTCCTGACTTTC. It specifies CARSGGSAGANVLTF. Complete variable domain (other parts from reference TRBV30 and TRBJ2-6): SQTIHQWPATLVQPVGSPLSLECTVEGTSNPNLYWYRQAAGRGLQLLFYSVGIGQISSEVPQNLSASRPQDRQFILSSKKLLLSDSGFYLCARSGGSAGANVLTFGAGSRLTVL.

The rearrangement joins TRBV28 to TRBJ1-2, with TRBD1 matching 9 bases. CDR1 is MDHEN and CDR2 is SYDVKM in the germline V gene. The CDR3 is 15 amino acids. J gave up 4 bases and V 6 bases, and 9 bases lay outside the gene matches. The CDR3 loop reads CASRTWTGDIYGYTF. CDR3 nucleotides: TGTGCCAGCAGGACTTGGACAGGGGATATCTATGGCTACACCTTC.

The V gene is TRBV5-6, the J gene TRBJ1-3; D call uncertain. Trimming took off 0 bases at V and 0 bases at J, with 10 bases between the two ends. The CDR3 covers 16 residues. Germline-derived CDR1 and CDR2 are SGHDT and YYEEEE. CDR3 DNA sequence: TGTGCCAGCAGCTTGGGTATGGGGAGCTCTGGAAACACCATATATTTT. Translating it yields CASSLGMGSSGNTIYF.

The chain combines TRBV6-6 with TRBJ1-4; tentatively, D is TRBD1 (6 bases). There are 13 residues in the CDR3. The germline V and J ends were trimmed by 2 bases and 10 bases, with 11 bases remaining between them. CDR1 and CDR2 from the germline V gene are MNHNY and SVGAGI (reference sequence). The CDR3 nucleotides are TGTGCCAGCAGTTACGGGGGCGCGGGAAAACTGTTTTTT. Its translation is CASSYGGAGKLFF.

The chain uses TRBV5-1 and TRBJ1-5; TRBD1 aligns across 10 bases. The V gene end was trimmed by 3 bases and the J gene end by 5 bases; junction bases not matched to a gene: 5. Germline values: CDR1 SGHRS, CDR2 YFSETQ. The CDR3 is made up of 15 amino acids. DNA for the CDR3: TGCGCCAGCAGCTCGGGACAGGGGTTCGATCAGCCCCAGCATTTT. The encoded protein is CASSSGQGFDQPQHF. The whole variable domain, filled in from reference TRBV5-1 and TRBJ1-5, reads KAGVTQTPRYLIKTRGQQVTLSCSPISGHRSVSWYQQTPGQGLQFLFEYFSETQRNKGNFPGRFSGRQFSNSRSEMNVSTLELGDSALYLCASSSGQGFDQPQHFGDGTRLSIL.

This clone is a singleton in its sample. DNA for the CDR3: TGTGCCAGCAGCTCGGACATCTCTCACTATGGCTACACCTTC. Protein product: CASSSDISHYGYTF. The chain links TRBV7-9 to TRBJ1-2; D is perhaps TRBD1 (5 bases). Trimming took 4 bases from V and 3 from J, leaving 12 bases between them. CDR3 length: 14 residues. Germline CDR1 is SEHNR and CDR2 is FQNEAQ (reference sequence).

CDR3 region: CASSFTGNTEAFF. The DNA of the CDR3 is TGCGCCAGCAGCTTTACGGGGAACACTGAAGCTTTCTTT. This chain connects TRBV5-1 to TRBJ1-1; D gene ambiguous. The V end lost 2 bases, the J end lost 1 base, and 6 bases lay between the germline ends. This CDR3 spans 13 amino acids. Germline CDR1 SGHRS, CDR2 YFSETQ.

This clone was counted between two and nine times. Other nucleotide sequences from this sample produce the same CDR3. The chain employs TRBV19 and TRBJ2-7, with D perhaps given as TRBD1 or TRBD2 (6 bases each). V shed 3 bases and J shed 0 bases, with 12 bases lying between them. The CDR3 length is 15 residues. Germline CDR1 reads LNHDA; CDR2 reads SQIVND (reference sequence). The CDR3 DNA sequence: TGTGCCAGTAGTATCCTCAGGGGAGGCTCCTACGAGCAGTACTTC. Its protein is CASSILRGGSYEQYF.

This chain connects TRBV4-1 to TRBJ2-2; tentatively, D is TRBD1 or TRBD2 (5 bases each). V lost 3 bases to trimming and J lost 3 bases, with 23 bases between them. CDR3 length equals 19 residues. Per the germline V gene, CDR1 is MGHRA and CDR2 is YSYEKL. The CDR3 DNA follows: TGCGCCAGCAGCCATTTATCCGGGCTCGGGGCATGGGACACCGGGGAGCTGTTTTTT. It translates to CASSHLSGLGAWDTGELFF.

V is TRBV11-3 and J is TRBJ2-7; D is perhaps TRBD2 (6 bases). In germline, CDR1 is SGHNT, CDR2 YENEEA. This CDR3 is built from 13 residues. V was trimmed by 4 bases and J by 3 bases, leaving 10 bases between them. Here the CDR3 reads CASSSRDFYEQYF. DNA for the CDR3: TGTGCCAGCAGCTCCAGGGACTTCTACGAGCAGTACTTC.

The chain couples TRBV28 to TRBJ2-7; perhaps TRBD2 as D (6 bases). The germline V gene encodes CDR1 MDHEN and CDR2 SYDVKM. The length of the CDR3 is 12 residues. Trimming shortened V by 8 bases and J by 2 bases, and 10 bases separated the two germline ends. The CDR3 bases are TGTGCCAGCCGAGGAGGGACCTACGAGCAGTACTTC. Its protein is CASRGGTYEQYF.

In DNA, the CDR3 is TGTGCCAGCAGCAAAGATCTGGAAGGAATCTATGAGCAGTTCTTC. Protein product: CASSKDLEGIYEQFF. The chain recombines TRBV21-1 with TRBJ2-1. TRBV21-1 is termed a pseudogene. There are 15 residues in the CDR3.

The chain recombines TRBV21-1 with TRBJ2-5; the DNA was not used to check the table's D call, TRBD1. TRBV21-1 is given as a pseudogene. CDR3 length equals 17 residues. The CDR3 DNA reads as TGTGCCAGCAGCAAGCGCATCCGGACAGGGTACCAAGAGACCCAGTACTTC. It is translated as CASSKRIRTGYQETQYF.

This clone was counted a few times. The chain carries TRBV10-3 and TRBJ2-3; TRBD2 matches 9 bases. J lost 3 bases, V lost 8 bases, and 12 bases had no gene match. The CDR3 consists of 16 residues. Germline V gene data show CDR1 as ENHRY and CDR2 as SYGVKD. Here the CDR3 DNA reads TGTGCCATCGGGGGTAGCGGGGGCCAACCTACAGATACGCAGTATTTT. Its translation is CAIGGSGGQPTDTQYF.

This sequence joins TRBV6-6 and TRBJ1-5; no reliable D call. This CDR3 is built from 13 residues. Trimming took 0 bases from V and 6 from J, leaving 6 bases between them. In germline, CDR1 is MNHNY, CDR2 SVGAGI (reference sequence). The CDR3 DNA reads as TGTGCCAGCAGTTACTCGTTATCTCAGCCCCAGCATTTT. It translates to CASSYSLSQPQHF.

The chain joins TRBV10-2 to TRBJ1-5; D call uncertain. Germline V gene lookup returns CDR1 WSHSY and CDR2 SAAADI. V gave up 3 bases and J gave up 7 bases, with 16 bases separating them. CDR3 size: 15 residues. In DNA, the CDR3 is TGCGCCAGCAGTGATCGAGGCCAAGTGGTACAGCCCCAGCATTTT. It codes for CASSDRGQVVQPQHF.

By share, this clone ranks as medium-sized. The chain joins TRBV10-3 to TRBJ1-6; tentatively, D is TRBD1 (5 bases). Germline assignment: CDR1 ENHRY and CDR2 SYGVKD. This CDR3 has 15 amino acids. The V and J ends lost 4 bases and 6 bases respectively, with 13 bases between them. The CDR3 reads CAISVGGRANSPLHF. CDR3 DNA sequence: TGTGCCATCAGTGTTGGGGGTCGGGCTAATTCACCCCTCCACTTT.

The gene calls are TRBV11-2 and TRBJ1-2; maybe TRBD1 (6 bases). In germline, CDR1 is SGHAT, CDR2 FQNNGV. There are 18 residues in the CDR3. The V gene lost 0 bases and the J gene lost 4 bases, with 21 bases spanning the gap. CDR3 in DNA: TGTGCCAGCAGCTTAGACTTCATGCCGGGACAAGGAACCTATGGCTACACCTTC. Amino acids: CASSLDFMPGQGTYGYTF.

The CDR3 protein is CASSLMPLTGELFF. The CDR3 nucleotides read TGTGCCAGCAGCTTGATGCCCCTTACCGGGGAGCTGTTTTTT. The chain links TRBV7-8 to TRBJ2-2; D uncertain. Germline V gives CDR1 SGHVS, CDR2 FQNEAQ. This CDR3 has 14 residues. Trimming took off 3 bases at V and 5 bases at J, with 10 bases between the two ends.

This chain connects TRBV10-3 to TRBJ2-3, with 11 bases identical to TRBD2. The trim removed 4 bases at V and 2 bases at J, leaving 8 bases unmatched. The CDR3 covers 17 residues. Germline assignment: CDR1 ENHRY and CDR2 SYGVKD. The CDR3 loop reads CAISGGRSGGVTDTQYF. The CDR3 bases are TGTGCCATCAGTGGGGGTCGTAGCGGGGGGGTCACAGATACGCAGTATTTT.

In regard to this clone: It is likely a read error, because the conserved phenylalanine at the end of the CDR3 is missing. The V gene is TRBV2, the J gene TRBJ1-5; D is uncertain. Germline V gives CDR1 SNHLY, CDR2 FYNNEI. V dropped 7 bases and J dropped 2 bases, with 9 bases sitting between them. The CDR3 sequence is 13 residues long. The CDR3 region is CASKGSRNQPQHL. The CDR3 DNA reads as TGTGCCAGCAAAGGCAGCCGCAATCAGCCCCAGCATCTT.

The CDR3 sequence is CATSLAPHAGVGNTIYF. The CDR3 DNA follows: TGTGCCACCAGCTTGGCCCCACACGCAGGCGTTGGAAACACCATATATTTT. V gene TRBV15 combines with J gene TRBJ1-3; D remains ambiguous. Trimming took off 5 bases at V and 3 bases at J, with 20 bases between the two ends. The germline CDR1 and CDR2 sequences are LNHNV and YYDKDF (reference sequence). This CDR3 comprises 17 residues.

The gene calls are TRBV7-9 and TRBJ2-5; 8 nucleotides match TRBD1. The CDR3 covers 15 residues. Germline V gives CDR1 SEHNR, CDR2 FQNEAQ (reference sequence). Germline trimming cut 4 bases from V and 5 bases from J; bases unmatched to any gene: 9. In nucleotides, the CDR3 is TGTGCCAGCAGCTCCGGGACAGGAGTCGAGGAGACCCAGTACTTC. Its translation is CASSSGTGVEETQYF.

Here the CDR3 DNA reads TGTGCCAGCAGCTTCACAGGGGGTGGAGGGGAGACCCAGTACTTC. Translating gives CASSFTGGGGETQYF. The chain has TRBV11-2 and TRBJ2-5, with 8 bases that match TRBD1. The CDR3 totals 15 residues. Germline loops: CDR1 SGHAT, CDR2 FQNNGV. The V segment lost 3 bases and the J segment 5 bases; nucleotides outside the gene matches: 8.

V and J are TRBV19 and TRBJ1-3; a weak D match, TRBD1 (6 bases). V lost 6 bases and J lost 1, with 19 bases in between. CDR3 length: 17 residues. The germline V gene has CDR1 LNHDA and CDR2 SQIVND (reference sequence). In DNA form, the CDR3 reads TGTGCCAGTAGGACGCGGACAGCCTGGAATTCTGGAAACACCATATATTTT. Its protein is CASRTRTAWNSGNTIYF.

The chain joins TRBV27 to TRBJ2-7; tentatively, D is TRBD1 or TRBD2 (5 bases each). Germline V gives CDR1 MNHEY, CDR2 SMNVEV (reference sequence). Deletions cut 3 bases from V and 7 bases from J, with 13 bases between. The CDR3 extends over 13 amino acids. CDR3 protein: CASSLSRAGEQYF. The CDR3 DNA reads TGTGCCAGCAGTTTGAGCAGGGCGGGTGAGCAGTACTTC.